The sequence of this TCR beta chain was determined in a study of blood T cell repertoires in COVID-19. CDR1 is SGDLS and CDR2 is YYNGEE in the germline V gene. CDR3 length: 15 amino acids. Deletions cut 1 base from V and 5 bases from J, with 13 bases between. Here immunoSEQ multiplex PCR was the method, and the copy in TCRdb shows in-frame clones only, minus some. Among roughly 200,000 clones, roughly 80% were seen once, and the ten largest hold roughly 18%. This rearrangement joins TRBV9 to TRBJ1-5; D is possibly TRBD1 (5 bases). The TCR originated in an elderly woman with active or convalescent COVID-19. Sequenced sample: peripheral blood. Here the CDR3 reads CASSVSSGVHQPQHF. The CDR3 DNA follows: TGTGCCAGCAGCGTATCGTCGGGGGTCCATCAGCCCCAGCATTTT.